This TCR beta chain was sequenced during a study of blood T cell repertoires in COVID-19. CDR1 MGHRA and CDR2 YSYEKL come from the germline V gene. The CDR3 covers 17 residues. V lost 1 base to trimming and J lost 6 bases; unmatched junction nucleotides: 12. Libraries were prepared by immunoSEQ multiplex PCR; TCRdb keeps only in-frame clonotypes and omits some of them. The sample lists fewer than 500,000 clones; 86% were seen once. Many counts were recorded for this clone. This TCR came from a woman younger than 45 with active or convalescent COVID-19. V usage is TRBV4-1 and J usage is TRBJ2-3; TRBD2 aligns across 8 bases. Sequenced: peripheral blood. CDR3 nucleotide sequence: TGCGCCAGCAGCCAAGGTGTCCGGGAGGGCCCGGCGGATACGCAGTATTTT. It specifies CASSQGVREGPADTQYF.